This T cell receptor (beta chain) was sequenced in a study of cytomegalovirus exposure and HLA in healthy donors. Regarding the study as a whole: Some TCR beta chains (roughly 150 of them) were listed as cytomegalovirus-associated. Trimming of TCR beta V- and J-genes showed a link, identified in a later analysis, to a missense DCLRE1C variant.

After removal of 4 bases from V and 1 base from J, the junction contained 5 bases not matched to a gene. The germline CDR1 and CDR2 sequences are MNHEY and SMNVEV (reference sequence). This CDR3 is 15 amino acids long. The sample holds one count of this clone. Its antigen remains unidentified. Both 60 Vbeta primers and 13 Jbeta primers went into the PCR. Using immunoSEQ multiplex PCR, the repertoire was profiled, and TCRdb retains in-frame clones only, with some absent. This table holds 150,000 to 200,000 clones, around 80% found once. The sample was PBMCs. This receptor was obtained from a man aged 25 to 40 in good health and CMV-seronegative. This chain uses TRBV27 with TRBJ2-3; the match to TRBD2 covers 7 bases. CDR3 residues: CASSSPSGRTDTQYF. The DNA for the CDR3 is TGTGCCAGCAGTTCTCCTAGCGGCCGCACAGATACGCAGTATTTT.